One and the same sample provided the 8 T cell receptor beta chains below, sequenced in a study of radiation and T cells in renal cell carcinoma. Specified time point: blood 4 weeks post-SBRT, at nephrectomy. Treatment reported: 15 Gy SBRT to primary tumor, nephrectomy 4 weeks later. TCRdb keeps only in-frame clones here, not all; method: immunoSEQ multiplex PCR. The sample has some 78,000 clones, 80% to 90% seen once. The source material was blood, sampled from a patient whose treatment included radiotherapy and nephrectomy. Receptors were obtained from a woman aged 70-85 years with renal cell carcinoma.

The V and J genes are TRBV14 and TRBJ2-5; D may match TRBD1 or TRBD2 (5 bases each). V was pared by 6 bases and J by 4 bases, with 15 bases between. The CDR3 length is 14 residues. Germline CDR1 and CDR2: SGHDN and FVKESK. Here the CDR3 reads CASSPRKGRETQYF. In DNA, the CDR3 is TGTGCCAGCAGTCCAAGGAAGGGGAGAGAGACCCAGTACTTC. Looking up the rest from reference TRBV14 and TRBJ2-5 gives the full variable domain: EAGVTQFPSHSVIEKGQTVTLRCDPISGHDNLYWYRRVMGKEIKFLLHFVKESKQDESGMPNNRFLAERTGGTYSTLKVQPAELEDSGVYFCASSPRKGRETQYFGPGTRLLVL.

DNA for the CDR3: TGTGCCAGCAGCCCTAGGGTTCGAGATTCCTATGGCTACACCTTC. Translated, it gives CASSPRVRDSYGYTF. The chain is built from TRBV7-2 and TRBJ1-2; D gene unclear. The CDR3 sequence is 15 residues long. CDR1 and CDR2 (germline): SGHTA, FQGNSA. V was shortened by 5 bases and J by 4 bases, with 17 bases between the two germline ends.

Only one count was recorded for this clone. The chain employs TRBV19 and TRBJ2-1; D may match TRBD1 or TRBD2 (5 bases each). Trimming stripped 4 bases from V and 0 bases from J, with 10 bases between. The length of the CDR3 is 15 residues. The germline gives CDR1 LNHDA, CDR2 SQIVND (reference sequence). The CDR3: CASSTGTHSYNEQFF. In DNA form, the CDR3 reads TGTGCCAGTAGTACCGGGACCCACTCCTACAATGAGCAGTTCTTC.

J is TRBJ1-2 and V is TRBV10-3, with D hard to call. The ends were cut back, 10 bases at V and 1 base at J, with 10 bases in the middle. The CDR3 covers 12 residues. Per germline, CDR1 ENHRY and CDR2 SYGVKD. The CDR3 loop reads CATEGFNYGYTF. The DNA for the CDR3 is TGTGCCACCGAGGGCTTTAACTATGGCTACACCTTC.

The chain couples TRBV28 to TRBJ1-3; D ambiguous. The CDR3 extends over 19 amino acids. V was clipped by 0 bases and J by 3 bases, with 21 bases between them. Germline lookup yields CDR1 MDHEN and CDR2 SYDVKM. The CDR3 region has the DNA TGTGCCAGCAGTTTATGGGGTCCTCTGGAAACAAGCTTTGGAAACACCATATATTTT. It encodes CASSLWGPLETSFGNTIYF.

The chain employs TRBV19 and TRBJ2-1; D perhaps matches TRBD2 (5 bases). V lost 5 bases and J lost 3, with 11 bases in between. CDR1 and CDR2 from the germline V gene are LNHDA and SQIVND (reference sequence). The CDR3 totals 14 residues. CDR3 in amino acids: CASSFHRDYNEQFF. The CDR3 DNA is TGTGCCAGTAGTTTTCACCGGGACTACAATGAGCAGTTCTTC.

The table lists this clone with a count of one. CDR3 protein: CAWRGQGHSPLHF. For the CDR3, the DNA is TGTGCCTGGAGAGGGCAGGGGCATTCACCCCTCCACTTT. J is TRBJ1-6 and V is TRBV30, with D tentatively TRBD1 (6 bases). The V gene's germline CDR1 is GTSNPN and CDR2 SVGIG (reference sequence). Between the trimmed V and J ends, which lost 3 bases and 8 bases, there was a span of 11 bases. CDR3 length equals 13 residues.

The rearrangement joins TRBV9 to TRBJ2-3, with TRBD2 matching over 12 bases. Germline values: CDR1 SGDLS, CDR2 YYNGEE. The CDR3 loop spans 17 amino acids. V shed 0 bases, J shed 6 bases, and the junction held 8 bases outside the gene matches. CDR3 protein: CASSVVGLAGGKDTQYF. CDR3 DNA sequence: TGTGCCAGCAGCGTAGTTGGGCTAGCGGGGGGGAAGGATACGCAGTATTTT.